This T cell receptor beta chain was profiled in a study of shared clonotypes between healthy human individuals. Turning to the study itself: Donors had three CD4 naive, three CD4 memory, two CD8 naive and one CD8 memory plate apiece.

General study points: Compared with memory subsets, naive subsets generally had larger estimated richness.

Trimming removed 5 bases at V and 8 bases at J, with 24 bases between. The CDR3 is made up of 16 amino acids. Germline V gives CDR1 MDHEN, CDR2 SYDVKM. The table came from immunoSEQ multiplex PCR; TCRdb's copy has only in-frame clones and leaves some out. The repertoire holds roughly 890,000 clones, with 90% to 95% as singletons. Points on this clone: Its cognate antigen is unknown.

The naive CD8 population came from CD45RO-negative cells selected for CCR7, without terminally differentiated effector memory CD45RA+ cells. The chain joins TRBV28 to TRBJ1-2; D not resolved. The material sequenced was naive CD8+ T cells sorted from blood. The source of this sequence is a man aged 25-45 years in good health. The CDR3 here is CASSNKGVRLIRGYTF. The CDR3 DNA reads as TGTGCCAGCAGTAACAAAGGCGTCCGCCTGATCCGGGGCTACACCTTC.